A single sample gave rise to the 30 T cell receptor beta chains below, sequenced in a study of spatial heterogeneity in lung cancer. Sample time point: sample taken at primary tumor resection. TCRdb ran MiXCR on the 5' RACE reads and lists one entry per CDR3 protein. The profile shows some 80,000 distinct CDR3 sequences, around 7.8% of them singletons. The material was PBMCs, obtained at surgery. The receptor source for this set is a male donor with early-stage non-small cell lung cancer.

This clonotype has a handful of counts. The rearrangement uses TRBV5-1 and TRBJ2-7; D may be TRBD2 (5 bases). In germline, CDR1 is SGHRS, CDR2 YFSETQ. The CDR3 extends over 13 amino acids. V was trimmed by 2 bases and J by 0 bases, leaving 6 bases between them. The CDR3 is CASSFGNSYEQYF. As DNA, the CDR3 is TGCGCCAGCAGCTTCGGGAACTCCTACGAGCAGTACTTC.

This clonotype occurred a few times. This chain connects TRBV19 to TRBJ2-5, with 9 bases fitting TRBD2. Germline CDR1 is LNHDA and CDR2 is SQIVND (reference sequence). Trimming removed 3 bases from V and 3 bases from J; junction bases left unmatched: 2. The CDR3 extends over 14 amino acids. In nucleotides, the CDR3 is TGTGCCAGTAGTATTAGCGGGAGTGAAGAGACCCAGTACTTC. This encodes CASSISGSEETQYF.

There are many counts of this clonotype. The chain has TRBV6-5 and TRBJ2-1, with no clear D. This CDR3 is 11 amino acids long. CDR1 and CDR2 (germline): MNHEY, SVGAGI. Trimming pared 2 bases from V and 8 bases from J, leaving 4 bases between. The CDR3 nucleotides read TGTGCCAGCAGTTACGGCGATGAGCAGTTCTTC. Its translation: CASSYGDEQFF.

V and J are TRBV19 and TRBJ1-2; D is unclear. The CDR3 is 14 residues long. The V gene's germline CDR1 is LNHDA and CDR2 SQIVND (reference sequence). V was pared by 7 bases and J by 4 bases, with 16 bases between. CDR3 nucleotide sequence: TGTGCCAGTAAGGATGCGGTGGGCGGCTATGGCTACACCTTC. Translated: CASKDAVGGYGYTF.

In this sample, this clonotype turned up a few times. V is TRBV7-6 and J is TRBJ2-5; a weak D match, TRBD1 (6 bases). V was pared by 5 bases and J by 1 base, with 14 bases between. Germline values: CDR1 SGHVS, CDR2 FNYEAQ. The CDR3 extends over 15 amino acids. In nucleotides, the CDR3 is TGTGCCAGCAGCACCATGCAGGGGCCCCAAGAGACCCAGTACTTC. This translates into CASSTMQGPQETQYF. The full variable domain, with the rest looked up from reference TRBV7-6 and TRBJ2-5, is GAGVSQSPRYKVTKRGQDVALRCDPISGHVSLYWYRQALGQGPEFLTYFNYEAQQDKSGLPNDRFSAERPEGSISTLTIQRTEQRDSAMYRCASSTMQGPQETQYFGPGTRLLVL.

In its sample, this clonotype was seen many times. V gene TRBV19 combines with J gene TRBJ2-7; 10 bases are shared with TRBD1. The CDR3 is 16 residues long. With 3 bases clipped from V and 5 bases from J, the junction kept 10 bases outside the gene matches. CDR1 is LNHDA, CDR2 SQIVND, per germline (reference sequence). CDR3 residues: CASSMRQGAPKNEQYF. The CDR3 DNA is TGTGCCAGTAGTATGAGACAGGGGGCACCGAAGAACGAGCAGTACTTC.

The gene calls are TRBV6-2 or TRBV6-3 and TRBJ2-7; D call uncertain. The germline V gene has CDR1 MNHEY and CDR2 SVGEGT. The CDR3 runs 14 residues. V lost 7 bases to trimming and J lost 1 base, with 14 bases between them. CDR3 in amino acids: CASTTAVLSYEQYF. CDR3 nucleotides: TGTGCCAGCACCACTGCTGTTCTTTCCTACGAGCAGTACTTC.

This clonotype was seen at least ten times. The chain carries TRBV12-3 or TRBV12-4 and TRBJ1-5; D is unclear. V was clipped by 6 bases and J by 4 bases, with 13 bases between them. CDR3 length equals 14 residues. This CDR3 reads CASSRRRVNQPQHF. Here the CDR3 DNA reads TGTGCCAGCAGCCGTCGACGGGTAAATCAGCCCCAGCATTTT.

A few counts support this clonotype. V gene TRBV6-2 or TRBV6-3 combines with J gene TRBJ2-7; D is possibly TRBD1 (5 bases). The CDR3 has 13 residues. CDR1 and CDR2 (germline): MNHEY, SVGEGT. The germline V and J ends were trimmed by 4 bases and 2 bases, with 9 bases remaining between them. Here the CDR3 reads CASSSAGPYEQYF. CDR3 nucleotide sequence: TGTGCCAGCAGTTCGGCAGGGCCCTACGAGCAGTACTTC.

The chain links TRBV18 to TRBJ1-3, with 7 bases matching TRBD1. This CDR3 has 14 residues. J lost 0 bases, V lost 6 bases, and 2 bases had no gene match. Germline V gene lookup returns CDR1 KGHSH and CDR2 LQKENI. Here the CDR3 DNA reads TGTGCCAGCTCCACAGGGGACTCTGGAAACACCATATATTTT. This encodes CASSTGDSGNTIYF.

This clonotype has ten or more counts. This chain joins TRBV7-8 and TRBJ2-2; weak D call: TRBD1 (6 bases). Trimming removed 2 bases from V and 5 bases from J, with 12 bases in between. The CDR3 has 15 residues. CDR1 is SGHVS, CDR2 FQNEAQ, per germline. The CDR3 DNA sequence: TGTGCCAGCAGCTTACTACAGGGCGGGACCGGGGAGCTGTTTTTT. Its translation: CASSLLQGGTGELFF.

This clonotype appeared many times. V usage is TRBV6-5 and J usage is TRBJ2-7, with no clear D. This CDR3 is built from 12 residues. The V and J ends lost 10 bases and 0 bases respectively, with 10 bases between them. Germline-derived CDR1 and CDR2 are MNHEY and SVGAGI. The CDR3 loop is CATSPGSYEQYF. In nucleotides, the CDR3 is TGTGCCACCTCGCCCGGCTCCTACGAGCAGTACTTC.

This clonotype was observed a handful of times. The rearrangement uses TRBV5-5 and TRBJ1-5; D unresolved. Germline CDR1 is SGHKS and CDR2 is YYEKEE (reference sequence). V was cut by 0 bases and J by 0 bases, with 10 bases left in between. The CDR3 has 16 amino acids. As DNA, the CDR3 is TGTGCCAGCAGCTTGGTGGGCGGACTTAGCAATCAGCCCCAGCATTTT. Translation gives CASSLVGGLSNQPQHF.

This clonotype was recorded many times. The rearrangement links TRBV11-3 to TRBJ2-1, with 9 bases that match TRBD2. The germline CDR1 and CDR2 sequences are SGHNT and YENEEA. This CDR3 contains 19 residues. V shed 6 bases and J 5 bases; nucleotides not matched to a gene: 20. The DNA for the CDR3 is TGTGCCAGCAGTTTTGTTGTGGGGCCTAGCGGGATAGATGACAATGAGCAGTTCTTC. This sequence encodes CASSFVVGPSGIDDNEQFF.

The table lists this clonotype with a few counts. The J gene is TRBJ1-2, the V gene TRBV2; 7 bases align to TRBD1. The CDR3 length is 13 residues. The ends lost 7 bases at V and 10 bases at J; junction bases unmatched: 12. CDR1 SNHLY and CDR2 FYNNEI come from the germline V gene. CDR3 protein: CASTLDRESDYTF. The CDR3 DNA reads TGTGCCAGCACCTTAGACAGGGAGTCAGACTACACCTTC.

This clonotype appeared many times. The chain uses TRBV7-2 and TRBJ2-1; 10 nucleotides match TRBD2. With 1 base clipped from V and 8 bases from J, the junction kept 11 bases outside the gene matches. The CDR3 sequence is 17 residues long. Per the germline V gene, CDR1 is SGHTA and CDR2 is FQGNSA. CDR3 DNA: TGTGCCAGCAGCTTAGAGGGACTAGCGATGCTTTGGGATGAGCAGTTCTTC. Translating it yields CASSLEGLAMLWDEQFF.

This clonotype was detected ten times or more. The V call is TRBV7-2, the J call TRBJ2-2; D is possibly TRBD1 or TRBD2 (5 bases each). The CDR3 is 15 amino acids. V was shortened by 5 bases and J by 1 base, with 11 bases between the two germline ends. Per the germline V gene, CDR1 is SGHTA and CDR2 is FQGNSA. CDR3: CASSRDARNTGELFF. In nucleotides, the CDR3 is TGTGCCAGCAGCAGGGACGCCAGGAACACCGGGGAGCTGTTTTTT.

This clonotype was picked up a small number of times. The chain joins TRBV19 to TRBJ1-2; 7 bases map to TRBD1. The J segment lost 5 bases and the V segment lost 4 bases, leaving 13 bases of the junction unmatched. Per germline, CDR1 LNHDA and CDR2 SQIVND (reference sequence). This CDR3 is built from 16 residues. For the CDR3, the DNA is TGTGCCAGTAGTACTCCCGCGGGACAGCTGATATATGGCTACACCTTC. This codes for CASSTPAGQLIYGYTF.

This clonotype came up a few times. The chain uses TRBV5-5 and TRBJ2-3, with a weak D call TRBD1 (5 bases). Germline V gives CDR1 SGHKS, CDR2 YYEKEE (reference sequence). V dropped 2 bases and J dropped 4 bases, with 5 bases sitting between them. This CDR3 region has 12 residues. The CDR3 DNA sequence: TGTGCCAGCAGCTTCAGGGCAGATACGCAGTATTTT. It translates to CASSFRADTQYF.

This clonotype was detected ten times or more. The rearrangement joins TRBV7-2 to TRBJ2-3; D is uncertain. This CDR3 is built from 15 residues. From germline, CDR1 is SGHTA and CDR2 FQGNSA. V gave up 6 bases and J gave up 3 bases, with 16 bases separating them. The CDR3 nucleotides are TGTGCCAGCAGTTCGGCCTTCTCGTGGACAGATACGCAGTATTTT. Amino acid sequence: CASSSAFSWTDTQYF. The full variable domain, completed using reference TRBV7-2 and TRBJ2-3, is GAGVSQSPSNKVTEKGKDVELRCDPISGHTALYWYRQSLGQGLEFLIYFQGNSAPDKSGLPSDRFSAERTGGSVSTLTIQRTQQEDSAVYLCASSSAFSWTDTQYFGPGTRLTVL.

This clonotype has more than one count but fewer than ten. The chain couples TRBV9 to TRBJ1-1; no clear D gene. V dropped 2 bases and J dropped 4 bases, with 12 bases sitting between them. The CDR3 spans 14 residues. Germline lookup yields CDR1 SGDLS and CDR2 YYNGEE. CDR3 region: CASSVGGSGTEAFF. CDR3 DNA sequence: TGTGCCAGCAGCGTCGGTGGTTCGGGCACTGAAGCTTTCTTT.

This clonotype was picked up a small number of times. This chain connects TRBV7-9 to TRBJ2-3; the D gene could be TRBD1 or TRBD2 (5 bases each). The CDR3 is made up of 12 amino acids. V was shortened by 5 bases and J by 9 bases, with 12 bases between the two germline ends. CDR1 and CDR2 (germline): SEHNR, FQNEAQ (reference sequence). The CDR3 DNA sequence: TGTGCCAGCAGCCACATCCGGGACACGCAGTATTTT. This codes for CASSHIRDTQYF.

This clonotype was detected many times. The chain recombines TRBV29-1 with TRBJ2-2, with 9 bases aligning to TRBD1. The length of the CDR3 is 13 residues. CDR1 SQVTM and CDR2 ANQGSEA come from the germline V gene. V was clipped by 4 bases and J by 4 bases; unmatched bases: 1. CDR3 sequence reads: CSVGDRVTGELFF. DNA for the CDR3: TGCAGCGTTGGGGACAGGGTCACCGGGGAGCTGTTTTTT.

This clonotype has a handful of counts. The chain has TRBV23-1 and TRBJ2-7; the D is unclear. TRBV23-1 belongs to the ORF category, with a function that is uncertain. V was trimmed by 8 bases and J by 6 bases, leaving 8 bases between them. The CDR3 loop spans 10 amino acids. In nucleotides, the CDR3 is TGCGCCAGCGTTGGAAGCGAGCAGTACTTC. This sequence encodes CASVGSEQYF.

CDR3 DNA: TGTGCCAGCTCACCACAAGGAGGGCAGACTGAAGCTTTCTTT. Translating it yields CASSPQGGQTEAFF. V and J are TRBV18 and TRBJ1-1; D remains ambiguous. Germline lookup yields CDR1 KGHSH and CDR2 LQKENI. This CDR3 comprises 14 residues. Trimming stripped 1 base from V and 5 bases from J, with 11 bases between.

This clonotype was counted only a few times. The rearrangement links TRBV7-9 to TRBJ2-1; D gene ambiguous. Germline values: CDR1 SEHNR, CDR2 FQNEAQ (reference sequence). The V end lost 2 bases, the J end lost 2 bases, and 1 base lay between the germline ends. The CDR3 sequence is 12 residues long. This CDR3 reads CASSLPYNEQFF. The CDR3 DNA reads TGTGCCAGCAGCTTACCCTACAATGAGCAGTTCTTC.

This clonotype has only a few counts. The chain joins TRBV5-4 to TRBJ1-1; D unresolved. Trimming stripped 0 bases from V and 2 bases from J, with 11 bases between. CDR1 is SGHNT and CDR2 is YYREEE in the germline V gene (reference sequence). The CDR3 covers 15 residues. The CDR3 DNA reads as TGTGCCAGCAGCTTGGGGGCGGGAAGCAACACTGAAGCTTTCTTT. This encodes CASSLGAGSNTEAFF.

This clonotype was seen ten or more times. This rearrangement joins TRBV7-9 to TRBJ1-2; D remains ambiguous. CDR3 length: 14 residues. CDR1 is SEHNR and CDR2 is FQNEAQ in the germline V gene (reference sequence). V lost 2 bases, J lost 5 bases, and 12 bases lay in between. The CDR3 DNA reads TGTGCCAGCAGCTTATTTGGGTATGGTTATGGCTACACCTTC. Translation: CASSLFGYGYGYTF.

The chain combines TRBV18 with TRBJ1-5, with D maybe TRBD1 (5 bases). CDR1 and CDR2 (germline): KGHSH, LQKENI. V lost 8 bases and J 2 bases, leaving 16 bases between the germline ends. This CDR3 has 15 residues. As DNA, the CDR3 is TGTGCCAGCCCCAGGGTTTTATCTTGCAATCAGCCCCAGCATTTT. Its translation is CASPRVLSCNQPQHF.

This clonotype was detected a few times. The chain is built from TRBV4-3 and TRBJ1-2, with D maybe TRBD1 (6 bases). Germline V lookup: CDR1 LGHNA, CDR2 YSLEER. The V end was cut by 4 bases, the J end by 1 base, with 19 bases between. This CDR3 has 17 residues. Here the CDR3 DNA reads TGCGCCAGCAGCCCAAGTCGGGGGGCAGTTTATAACTATGGCTACACCTTC. Amino acid sequence: CASSPSRGAVYNYGYTF.